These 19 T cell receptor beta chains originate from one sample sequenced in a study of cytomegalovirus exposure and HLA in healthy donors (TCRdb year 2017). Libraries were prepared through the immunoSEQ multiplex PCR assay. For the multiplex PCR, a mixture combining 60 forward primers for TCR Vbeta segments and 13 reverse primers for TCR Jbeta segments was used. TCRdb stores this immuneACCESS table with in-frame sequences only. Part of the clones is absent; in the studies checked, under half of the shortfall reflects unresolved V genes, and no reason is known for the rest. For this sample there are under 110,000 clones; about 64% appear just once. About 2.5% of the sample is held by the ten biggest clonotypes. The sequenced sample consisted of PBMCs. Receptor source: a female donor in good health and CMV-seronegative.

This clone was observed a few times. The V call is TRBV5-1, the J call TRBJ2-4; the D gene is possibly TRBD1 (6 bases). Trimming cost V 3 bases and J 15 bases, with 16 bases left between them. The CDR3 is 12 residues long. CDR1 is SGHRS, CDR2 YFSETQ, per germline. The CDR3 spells CASSSEGQGMYF. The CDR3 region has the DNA TGCGCCAGCAGCTCAGAAGGGCAGGGGATGTACTTC.

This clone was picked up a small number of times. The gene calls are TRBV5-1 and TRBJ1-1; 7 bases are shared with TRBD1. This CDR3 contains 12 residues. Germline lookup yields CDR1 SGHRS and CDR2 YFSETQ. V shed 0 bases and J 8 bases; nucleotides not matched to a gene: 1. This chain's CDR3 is CASSLEQGEAFF. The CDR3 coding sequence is TGCGCCAGCAGCTTGGAACAGGGGGAAGCTTTCTTT.

DNA of the CDR3: TGTGCCAGTAGTCCTCGGTCCGCCAACACTGAAGCTTTCTTT. Translation gives CASSPRSANTEAFF. This rearrangement joins TRBV19 to TRBJ1-1; D gene unclear. There are 14 residues in the CDR3. Germline lookup yields CDR1 LNHDA and CDR2 SQIVND (reference sequence). V lost 5 bases to trimming and J lost 2 bases, with 12 bases between them.

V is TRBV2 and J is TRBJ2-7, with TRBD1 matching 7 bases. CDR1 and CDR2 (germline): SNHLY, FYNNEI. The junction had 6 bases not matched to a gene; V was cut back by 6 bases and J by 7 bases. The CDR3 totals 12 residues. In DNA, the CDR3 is TGTGCCAGCAGGGACAGGCCGGGAGAGCAGTACTTC. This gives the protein CASRDRPGEQYF.

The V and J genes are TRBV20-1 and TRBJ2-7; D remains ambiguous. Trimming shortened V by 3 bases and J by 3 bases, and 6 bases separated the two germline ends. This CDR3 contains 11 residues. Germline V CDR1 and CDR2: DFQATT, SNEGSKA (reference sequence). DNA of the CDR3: TGCAGTGCTAGGAGGAACTACGAGCAGTACTTC. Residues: CSARRNYEQYF.

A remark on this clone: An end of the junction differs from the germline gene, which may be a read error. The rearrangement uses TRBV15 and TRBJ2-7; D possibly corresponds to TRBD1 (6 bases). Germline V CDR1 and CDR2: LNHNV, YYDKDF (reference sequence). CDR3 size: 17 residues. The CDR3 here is CATGRDLPGQLPYEQYF. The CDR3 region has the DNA TGTGCCACCGGCAGAGATTTACCGGGACAACTCCCCTACGAGCAGTACTTC.

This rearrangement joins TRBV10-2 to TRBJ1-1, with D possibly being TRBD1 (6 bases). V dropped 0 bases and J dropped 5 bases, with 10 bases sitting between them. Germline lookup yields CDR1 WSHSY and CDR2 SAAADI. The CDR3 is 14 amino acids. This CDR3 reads CASSESRGWTEAFF. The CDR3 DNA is TGCGCCAGCAGTGAGTCGAGGGGGTGGACTGAAGCTTTCTTT.

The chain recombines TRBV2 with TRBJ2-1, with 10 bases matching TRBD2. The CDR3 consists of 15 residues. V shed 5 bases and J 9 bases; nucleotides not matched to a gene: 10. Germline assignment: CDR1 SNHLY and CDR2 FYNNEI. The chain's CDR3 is CASSRFLAGVGEQFF. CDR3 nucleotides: TGTGCCAGCAGTCGGTTTCTAGCGGGAGTTGGTGAGCAGTTCTTC.

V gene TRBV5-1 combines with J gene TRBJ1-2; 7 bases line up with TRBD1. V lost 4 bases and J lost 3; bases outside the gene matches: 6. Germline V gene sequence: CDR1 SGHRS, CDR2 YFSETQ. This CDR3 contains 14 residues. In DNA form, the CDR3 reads TGCGCCAGCAGCCCGAAGGGGGCCGACTATGGCTACACCTTC. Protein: CASSPKGADYGYTF.

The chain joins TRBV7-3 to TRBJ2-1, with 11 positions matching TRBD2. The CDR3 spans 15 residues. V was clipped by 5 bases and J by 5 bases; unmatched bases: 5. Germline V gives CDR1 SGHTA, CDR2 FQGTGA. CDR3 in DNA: TGTGCCAGCAGCCTGGGACTAGCGGCAAACAATGAGCAGTTCTTC. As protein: CASSLGLAANNEQFF.

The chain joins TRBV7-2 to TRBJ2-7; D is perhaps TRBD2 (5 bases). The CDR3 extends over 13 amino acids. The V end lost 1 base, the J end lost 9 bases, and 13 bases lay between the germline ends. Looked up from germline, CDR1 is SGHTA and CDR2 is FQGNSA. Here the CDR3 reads CASSLGTLAWQYF. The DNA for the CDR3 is TGTGCCAGCAGCTTAGGGACTCTTGCGTGGCAGTACTTC.

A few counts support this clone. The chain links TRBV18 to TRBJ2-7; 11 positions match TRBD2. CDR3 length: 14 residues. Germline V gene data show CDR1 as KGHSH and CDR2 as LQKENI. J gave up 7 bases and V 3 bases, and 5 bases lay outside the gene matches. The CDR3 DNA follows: TGTGCCAGCTCACCCGGGACTAGCGGATCTGAGCAGTACTTC. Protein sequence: CASSPGTSGSEQYF. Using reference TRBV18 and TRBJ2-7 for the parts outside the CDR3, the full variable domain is NAGVMQNPRHLVRRRGQEARLRCSPMKGHSHVYWYRQLPEEGLKFMVYLQKENIIDESGMPKERFSAEFPKEGPSILRIQQVVRGDSAAYFCASSPGTSGSEQYFGPGTRLTVT.

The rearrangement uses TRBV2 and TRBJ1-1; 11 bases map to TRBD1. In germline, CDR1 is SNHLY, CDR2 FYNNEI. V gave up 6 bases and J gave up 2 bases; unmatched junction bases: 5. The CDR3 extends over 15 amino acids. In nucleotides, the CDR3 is TGTGCCAGCAGGGGCCGGACAGGGGGCAACACTGAAGCTTTCTTT. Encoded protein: CASRGRTGGNTEAFF.

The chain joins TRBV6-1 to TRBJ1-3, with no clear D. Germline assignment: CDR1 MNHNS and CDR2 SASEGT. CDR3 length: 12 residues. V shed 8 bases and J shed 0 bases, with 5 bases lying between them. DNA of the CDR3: TGTGCCAGCGAGAGCTCTGGAAACACCATATATTTT. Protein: CASESSGNTIYF.

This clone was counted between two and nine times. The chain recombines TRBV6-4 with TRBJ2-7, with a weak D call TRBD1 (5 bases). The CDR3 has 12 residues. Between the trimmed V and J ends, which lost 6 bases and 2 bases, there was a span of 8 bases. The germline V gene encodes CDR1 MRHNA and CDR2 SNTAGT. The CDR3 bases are TGTGCCAGCAGCGTACAGGCCTACGAGCAGTACTTC. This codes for CASSVQAYEQYF.

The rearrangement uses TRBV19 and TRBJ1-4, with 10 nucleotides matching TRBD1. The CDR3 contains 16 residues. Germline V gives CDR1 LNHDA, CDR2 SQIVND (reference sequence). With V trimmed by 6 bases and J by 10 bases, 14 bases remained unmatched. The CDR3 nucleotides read TGTGCCAGTAGCAGCGGAAGAAGACAGGGGGCTGGAAAACTGTTTTTT. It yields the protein CASSSGRRQGAGKLFF.

The CDR3 DNA reads TGTGCCAGCAGTGCTCGCGGGATGAGGAACACTGAAGCTTTCTTT. Its translation is CASSARGMRNTEAFF. The chain joins TRBV6-1 to TRBJ1-1; D gene uncertain. Germline loops: CDR1 MNHNS, CDR2 SASEGT. The CDR3 is made up of 15 amino acids. V was shortened by 4 bases and J by 1 base, with 13 bases between the two germline ends.

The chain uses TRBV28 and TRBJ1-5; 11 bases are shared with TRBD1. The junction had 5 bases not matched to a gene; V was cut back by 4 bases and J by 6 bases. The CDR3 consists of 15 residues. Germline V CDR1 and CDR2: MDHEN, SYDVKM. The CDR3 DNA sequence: TGTGCCAGCAGTTCTGGGGACAGGGGGTCTCAGCCCCAGCATTTT. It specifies CASSSGDRGSQPQHF.

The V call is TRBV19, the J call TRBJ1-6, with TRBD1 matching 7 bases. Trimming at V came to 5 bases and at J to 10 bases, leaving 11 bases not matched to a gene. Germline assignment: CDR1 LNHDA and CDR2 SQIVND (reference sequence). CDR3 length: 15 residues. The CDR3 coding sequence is TGTGCCAGTAGTCAAAGGACAGGCGAAGGCTCACCCCTCCACTTT. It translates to CASSQRTGEGSPLHF.